The next 31 T cell receptor beta chains were all read from a single sample in a study of glioma-infiltrating T cells after dendritic cell vaccination. Sequencing was performed with immunoSEQ multiplex PCR; in TCRdb, only in-frame clones are kept and a portion is missing. The sample has about 38,000 clones; 82% are singletons. This specimen was blood, taken before dendritic cell vaccination. These TCRs come from a human donor with glioblastoma.

The rearrangement joins TRBV7-9 to TRBJ2-5; 8 bases match TRBD1. The J call is uncertain, as TRBJ2-7 better fits the DNA end. The V gene's germline CDR1 is SEHNR and CDR2 FQNEAQ (reference sequence). The CDR3 sequence is 16 residues long. CDR3 sequence: CASSNPGQGSSYEQYF. CDR3 nucleotide sequence: TGTGCCAGCAGCAACCCAGGACAGGGTAGTTCCTACGAGCAGTACTTC.

The V call is TRBV6-5, the J call TRBJ2-3; D possibly corresponds to TRBD2 (5 bases). The ends were cut back, 4 bases at V and 6 bases at J, with 20 bases in the middle. The germline gives CDR1 MNHEY, CDR2 SVGAGI. The CDR3 has 16 residues. The CDR3 DNA sequence: TGTGCCAGCAGTTTAAGGCGGTCTTGGCCGGGGGATACGCAGTATTTT. Its protein is CASSLRRSWPGDTQYF.

CDR3 loop: CASSRLAGGSYNEQFF. As DNA, the CDR3 is TGTGCCAGCAGCCGACTAGCGGGGGGTTCCTACAATGAGCAGTTCTTC. V gene TRBV11-2 combines with J gene TRBJ2-1; 13 bases fit TRBD2. V shed 5 bases and J 1 base; nucleotides not matched to a gene: 2. The germline V gene has CDR1 SGHAT and CDR2 FQNNGV. CDR3 length equals 16 residues.

The chain couples TRBV19 to TRBJ2-3; D might be TRBD1 (6 bases). Trimming removed 5 bases at V and 0 bases at J, with 18 bases between. CDR3 size: 17 residues. From germline, CDR1 is LNHDA and CDR2 SQIVND (reference sequence). The CDR3 is CASSPGQHRTSTDTQYF. CDR3 sequence (DNA): TGTGCCAGTAGTCCGGGACAACACCGGACTAGCACAGATACGCAGTATTTT.

This chain uses TRBV9 with TRBJ2-3, with 9 bases matching TRBD2. The CDR3 is 17 amino acids. V dropped 0 bases and J dropped 0; count of bases not matched to a gene: 5. Looked up from germline, CDR1 is SGDLS and CDR2 is YYNGEE. The CDR3 bases are TGTGCCAGCAGCGTAGATTCTAGCGGGGATAGCACAGATACGCAGTATTTT. Amino acids: CASSVDSSGDSTDTQYF.

The table lists this clone with a few counts. This rearrangement joins TRBV4-2 to TRBJ2-5, with 8 bases fitting TRBD1. Germline assignment: CDR1 LGHNA and CDR2 YNFKEQ. CDR3 length: 14 residues. V lost 1 base, J lost 5 bases, and 3 bases stayed unmatched. CDR3 nucleotides: TGTGCCAGCAGCCAAGGATACAGGGGGGAGACCCAGTACTTC. Translating it yields CASSQGYRGETQYF.

The chain links TRBV6-6 to TRBJ2-1; 7 bases align to TRBD1. The CDR3 loop spans 14 amino acids. The junction had 9 bases not matched to a gene; V was cut back by 6 bases and J by 7 bases. CDR1 is MNHNY and CDR2 is SVGAGI in the germline V gene (reference sequence). CDR3 in DNA: TGTGCCAGCAGGTCGGGACAGAGACTAAATGAGCAGTTCTTC. As protein: CASRSGQRLNEQFF.

The V call is TRBV6-5, the J call TRBJ1-1; no clear D gene. V was cut by 4 bases and J by 4 bases, with 7 bases left in between. Germline V gene sequence: CDR1 MNHEY, CDR2 SVGAGI. The CDR3 contains 12 residues. For the CDR3, the DNA is TGTGCCAGCAGTTTTCGAGGCACTGAAGCTTTCTTT. Amino acids: CASSFRGTEAFF.

J is TRBJ2-7 and V is TRBV7-2; TRBD2 is a possible D gene (6 bases). The CDR3 has 14 amino acids. The germline V and J ends were trimmed by 5 bases and 2 bases, with 13 bases remaining between them. Germline values: CDR1 SGHTA, CDR2 FQGNSA. CDR3 protein: CASSPRLGTYEQYF. The CDR3, as DNA: TGTGCCAGCAGCCCCCGACTAGGAACCTACGAGCAGTACTTC. The variable domain in full, with the rest retrieved from reference TRBV7-2 and TRBJ2-7, is GAGVSQSPSNKVTEKGKDVELRCDPISGHTALYWYRQSLGQGLEFLIYFQGNSAPDKSGLPSDRFSAERTGGSVSTLTIQRTQQEDSAVYLCASSPRLGTYEQYFGPGTRLTVT.

This clone is medium-sized by share. CDR3 sequence (DNA): TGCGCCAGCAGCCAAAGCGACAGGGGGCGGGGTGAAAAACTGTTTTTT. Amino acids: CASSQSDRGRGEKLFF. The chain combines TRBV4-3 with TRBJ1-4; 10 bases line up with TRBD1. The CDR3 has 16 amino acids. J was trimmed by 7 bases and V by 2 bases; bases with no gene match: 7. Germline V gene lookup returns CDR1 LGHNA and CDR2 YSLEER.

This chain links TRBV7-5 with TRBJ1-2; TRBD1, as called in the table, went unchecked against the DNA. TRBV7-5 is designated a pseudogene. This CDR3 contains 17 residues. As DNA, the CDR3 is TGTGCCAGCAGCCGACCTGAGCCGGGACAGGGTGCCTATGGCTACACCTTC. Encoded protein: CASSRPEPGQGAYGYTF.

This chain links TRBV29-1 with TRBJ2-3; D perhaps matches TRBD2 (6 bases). The CDR3 consists of 13 residues. From germline, CDR1 is SQVTM and CDR2 ANQGSEA. V was cut by 7 bases and J by 7 bases, with 18 bases left in between. The CDR3 coding sequence is TGCAGCGCCCCTTGGGACTCCCCCCATACGCAGTATTTT. Its translation is CSAPWDSPHTQYF.

The chain couples TRBV13 to TRBJ1-1; maybe TRBD1 (6 bases). The CDR3 totals 17 residues. The germline V gene encodes CDR1 PRHDT and CDR2 FYEKMQ (reference sequence). The V gene lost 6 bases and the J gene lost 3 bases, with 23 bases spanning the gap. For the CDR3, the DNA is TGTGCCAGCAGGGGTGACGAGGGACACCTAAGGGACACTGAAGCTTTCTTT. Translated, it gives CASRGDEGHLRDTEAFF.

Concerning this clone itself: Sequence at one end of the junction differs from germline and may be a read error. V is TRBV6-5 and J is TRBJ1-5, with D hard to call. Per the germline V gene, CDR1 is MNHEY and CDR2 is SVGAGI. The CDR3 extends over 13 amino acids. The CDR3 DNA reads as TGTGCCATCAGTGAGCAGGATAATCAGCCCCAGCATTTT. Translating it yields CAISEQDNQPQHF.

The chain has TRBV6-4 and TRBJ2-1; TRBD2 matches 10 bases. The CDR3 length is 15 residues. Trimming cost V 0 bases and J 6 bases; bases outside gene matches: 2. Germline V gene data show CDR1 as MRHNA and CDR2 as SNTAGT. In DNA, the CDR3 is TGTGCCAGCAGTGACTCGAGCGGGGGGGGCAATGAGCAGTTCTTC. Translated, it gives CASSDSSGGGNEQFF.

The rearrangement uses TRBV2 and TRBJ2-2, with D perhaps TRBD1 (6 bases). The CDR3 sequence is 15 residues long. Germline values: CDR1 SNHLY, CDR2 FYNNEI. The V gene lost 4 bases and the J gene lost 4 bases, with 13 bases spanning the gap. In DNA form, the CDR3 reads TGTGCCAGCAGTGCGGCACACAGGGTCACCGGGGAGCTGTTTTTT. As protein: CASSAAHRVTGELFF.

The chain recombines TRBV15 with TRBJ1-5, with 8 bases matching TRBD1. Looked up from germline, CDR1 is LNHNV and CDR2 is YYDKDF (reference sequence). After removal of 0 bases from V and 6 bases from J, the junction contained 4 bases not matched to a gene. The CDR3 covers 15 residues. For the CDR3, the DNA is TGTGCCACCAGCAGAGATCTTACAGGGGGTCAGCCCCAGCATTTT. It encodes CATSRDLTGGQPQHF.

The DNA for the CDR3 is TGCAGTGCTAGAAGGGGACAGAAAGCTTTCTTT. It yields the protein CSARRGQKAFF. J is TRBJ1-1 and V is TRBV20-1; 7 bases are a match to TRBD1. Trimming removed 2 bases from V and 9 bases from J; junction bases left unmatched: 3. CDR3 size: 11 residues. Germline V CDR1 and CDR2: DFQATT, SNEGSKA (reference sequence).

This chain uses TRBV18 with TRBJ2-7; D gene unclear. Trimming removed 3 bases from V and 0 bases from J, with 12 bases in between. From germline, CDR1 is KGHSH and CDR2 LQKENI. The CDR3 covers 15 residues. CDR3 sequence: CASSPPWAPSYEQYF. CDR3 sequence (DNA): TGTGCCAGCTCACCCCCCTGGGCGCCCTCCTACGAGCAGTACTTC.

The V and J genes are TRBV2 and TRBJ2-1, with unresolved D. The germline V and J ends were trimmed by 6 bases and 8 bases, with 11 bases remaining between them. This CDR3 comprises 12 residues. Per the germline V gene, CDR1 is SNHLY and CDR2 is FYNNEI. CDR3 nucleotide sequence: TGTGCCAGCAGATACTCGTCCGATGAGCAGTTCTTC. This encodes CASRYSSDEQFF.

The chain employs TRBV28 and TRBJ2-1; D gene uncertain. The germline V gene has CDR1 MDHEN and CDR2 SYDVKM. The V and J ends lost 5 bases and 0 bases respectively, with 8 bases between them. The length of the CDR3 is 14 residues. CDR3 nucleotides: TGTGCCAGCAGTCGAGGTAGCTCCTACAATGAGCAGTTCTTC. Protein: CASSRGSSYNEQFF.

The chain uses TRBV7-2 and TRBJ1-3; unclear D gene. This CDR3 contains 15 residues. V was cut by 2 bases and J by 0 bases, with 8 bases left in between. Per germline, CDR1 SGHTA and CDR2 FQGNSA. The CDR3 DNA reads TGTGCCAGCAGCTTAACCCAAGCCTCTGGAAACACCATATATTTT. Amino acids: CASSLTQASGNTIYF.

There are a few counts of this clone. This chain uses TRBV11-2 with TRBJ2-4; 7 bases map to TRBD1. Germline CDR1 SGHAT, CDR2 FQNNGV. This CDR3 spans 19 amino acids. The J segment lost 0 bases and the V segment lost 5 bases, leaving 16 bases of the junction unmatched. The CDR3 loop reads CASSPRKLGGRVAKNIQYF. The CDR3 nucleotides are TGTGCCAGCAGCCCTCGAAAATTAGGGGGCAGAGTAGCCAAAAACATTCAGTACTTC.

The V gene is TRBV11-2, the J gene TRBJ1-1; 8 nucleotides align to TRBD1. This CDR3 has 14 residues. The germline V gene encodes CDR1 SGHAT and CDR2 FQNNGV. Trimming removed 5 bases from V and 4 bases from J; junction bases left unmatched: 6. The CDR3 region has the DNA TGTGCCAGCAGCCAGAGGACAGGGCTCACTGAAGCTTTCTTT. Encoded protein: CASSQRTGLTEAFF.

Here the CDR3 reads CASSWDRGQLEQYF. The CDR3 DNA follows: TGTGCCAGCAGTTGGGACAGGGGGCAGCTCGAGCAGTACTTC. This rearrangement joins TRBV6-1 to TRBJ2-7, with 12 bases aligning to TRBD1. Losses at the gene ends were 5 bases for V and 6 bases for J; bases not matched to a gene: 5. The CDR3 length is 14 residues. From germline, CDR1 is MNHNS and CDR2 SASEGT.

The chain has TRBV7-9 and TRBJ1-5, with 7 bases fitting TRBD1. V was clipped by 4 bases and J by 5 bases; unmatched bases: 2. Germline CDR1 SEHNR, CDR2 FQNEAQ (reference sequence). This CDR3 contains 13 residues. Here the CDR3 DNA reads TGTGCCAGCAGCTCCGGACAGGATCAGCCCCAGCATTTT. It yields the protein CASSSGQDQPQHF.

The chain has TRBV11-3 and TRBJ2-2, with 8 nucleotides matching TRBD2. Germline V lookup: CDR1 SGHNT, CDR2 YENEEA. V gave up 2 bases and J gave up 6 bases; unmatched junction bases: 17. CDR3 length equals 19 residues. CDR3 residues: CASSLSGRWGLDGSGELFF. The CDR3 DNA reads TGTGCCAGCAGCTTAAGCGGGCGCTGGGGACTAGATGGATCCGGGGAGCTGTTTTTT.

V is TRBV4-3 and J is TRBJ2-3; 8 bases are shared with TRBD2. This CDR3 is 15 amino acids long. Germline assignment: CDR1 LGHNA and CDR2 YSLEER. The ends lost 3 bases at V and 4 bases at J; junction bases unmatched: 6. The DNA of the CDR3 is TGCGCCAGCAGCCATTCTAGCGGGTTTTCAGATACGCAGTATTTT. This sequence encodes CASSHSSGFSDTQYF.

V usage is TRBV12-5 and J usage is TRBJ2-5, with TRBD2 identical over 11 bases. Germline CDR1 and CDR2: LGHNT and FRNRAP. CDR3 length: 15 residues. The trim removed 6 bases at V and 4 bases at J, leaving 7 bases unmatched. Written as DNA, the CDR3 is TGTGCTAGTGGCCTTAGCGGGGGGGCGGGAGAGACCCAGTACTTC. It codes for CASGLSGGAGETQYF.

The chain employs TRBV19 and TRBJ1-3; D call uncertain. Germline values: CDR1 LNHDA, CDR2 SQIVND (reference sequence). V was clipped by 10 bases and J by 4 bases, with 14 bases between them. CDR3 size: 13 residues. This CDR3 reads CATFRLGGNTIYF. For the CDR3, the DNA is TGTGCCACCTTTCGGCTAGGAGGAAACACCATATATTTT.

The J gene is TRBJ2-5, the V gene TRBV7-9; 7 bases fit TRBD1. J lost 5 bases, V lost 8 bases, and 8 bases had no gene match. The germline CDR1 and CDR2 sequences are SEHNR and FQNEAQ (reference sequence). CDR3 length equals 13 residues. The DNA of the CDR3 is TGTGCCAGCTCCGAAGGGGGCGGCGAGACCCAGTACTTC. Its translation is CASSEGGGETQYF.